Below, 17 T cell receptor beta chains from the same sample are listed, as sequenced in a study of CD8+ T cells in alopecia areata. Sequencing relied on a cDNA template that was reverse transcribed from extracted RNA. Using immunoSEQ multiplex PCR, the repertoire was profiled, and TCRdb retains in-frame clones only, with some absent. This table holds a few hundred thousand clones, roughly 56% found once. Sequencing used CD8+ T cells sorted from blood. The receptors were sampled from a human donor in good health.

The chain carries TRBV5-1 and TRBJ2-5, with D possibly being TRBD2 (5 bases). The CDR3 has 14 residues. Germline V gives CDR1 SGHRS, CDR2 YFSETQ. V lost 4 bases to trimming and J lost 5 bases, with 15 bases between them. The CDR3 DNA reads TGCGCCAGCAGCCCCAGACAACTAGGGGAGACCCAGTACTTC. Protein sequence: CASSPRQLGETQYF.

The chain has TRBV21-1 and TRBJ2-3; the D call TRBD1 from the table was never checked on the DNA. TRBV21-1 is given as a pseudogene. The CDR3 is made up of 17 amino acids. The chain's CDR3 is CASSKRRGQERSDTQYF. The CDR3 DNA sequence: TGTGCCAGCAGCAAACGTAGGGGACAGGAAAGATCAGATACGCAGTATTTT.

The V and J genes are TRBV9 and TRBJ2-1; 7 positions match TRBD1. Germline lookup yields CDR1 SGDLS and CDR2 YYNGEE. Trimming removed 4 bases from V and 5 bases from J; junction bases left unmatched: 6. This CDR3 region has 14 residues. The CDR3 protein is CASSLAGTDNEQFF. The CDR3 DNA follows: TGTGCCAGCAGCCTCGCAGGGACAGACAATGAGCAGTTCTTC.

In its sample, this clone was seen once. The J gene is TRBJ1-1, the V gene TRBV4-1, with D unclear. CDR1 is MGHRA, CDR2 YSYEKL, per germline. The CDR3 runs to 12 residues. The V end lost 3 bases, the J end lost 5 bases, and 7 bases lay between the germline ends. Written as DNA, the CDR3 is TGCGCCAGCAGCCACCCCGGTACTGAAGCTTTCTTT. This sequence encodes CASSHPGTEAFF.

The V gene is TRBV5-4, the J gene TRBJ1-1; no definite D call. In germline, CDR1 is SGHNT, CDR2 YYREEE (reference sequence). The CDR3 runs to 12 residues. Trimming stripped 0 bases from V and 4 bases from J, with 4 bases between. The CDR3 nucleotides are TGTGCCAGCAGCTTGGGGACCACTGAAGCTTTCTTT. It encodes CASSLGTTEAFF.

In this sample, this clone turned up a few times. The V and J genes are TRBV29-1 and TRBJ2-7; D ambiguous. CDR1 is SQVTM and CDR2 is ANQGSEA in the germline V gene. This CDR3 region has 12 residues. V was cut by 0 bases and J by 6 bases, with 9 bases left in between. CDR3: CSVEDLWSEQYF. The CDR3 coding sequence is TGCAGCGTTGAAGACCTTTGGAGCGAGCAGTACTTC.

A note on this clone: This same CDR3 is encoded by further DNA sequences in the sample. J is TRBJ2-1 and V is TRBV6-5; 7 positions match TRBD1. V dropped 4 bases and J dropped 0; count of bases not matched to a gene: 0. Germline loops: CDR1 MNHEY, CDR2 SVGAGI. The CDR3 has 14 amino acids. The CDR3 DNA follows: TGTGCCAGCAGTTCAGGGGGCTCCTACAATGAGCAGTTCTTC. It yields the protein CASSSGGSYNEQFF.

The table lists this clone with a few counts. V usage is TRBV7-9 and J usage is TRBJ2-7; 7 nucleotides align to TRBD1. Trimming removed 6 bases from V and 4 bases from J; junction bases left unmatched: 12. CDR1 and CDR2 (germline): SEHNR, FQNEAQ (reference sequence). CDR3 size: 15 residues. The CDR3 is CASSRKSGTAYEQYF. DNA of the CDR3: TGTGCCAGCAGTCGAAAATCCGGGACAGCGTACGAGCAGTACTTC. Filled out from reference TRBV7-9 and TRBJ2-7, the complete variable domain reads DTGVSQNPRHKITKRGQNVTFRCDPISEHNRLYWYRQTLGQGPEFLTYFQNEAQLEKSRLLSDRFSAERPKGSFSTLEIQRTEQGDSAMYLCASSRKSGTAYEQYFGPGTRLTVT.

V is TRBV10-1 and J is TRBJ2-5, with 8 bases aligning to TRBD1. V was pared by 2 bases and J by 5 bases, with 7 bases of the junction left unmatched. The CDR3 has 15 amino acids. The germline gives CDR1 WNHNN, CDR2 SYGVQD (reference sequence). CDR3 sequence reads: CASSEDGQGWETQYF. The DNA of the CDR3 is TGCGCCAGCAGTGAGGATGGACAGGGATGGGAGACCCAGTACTTC.

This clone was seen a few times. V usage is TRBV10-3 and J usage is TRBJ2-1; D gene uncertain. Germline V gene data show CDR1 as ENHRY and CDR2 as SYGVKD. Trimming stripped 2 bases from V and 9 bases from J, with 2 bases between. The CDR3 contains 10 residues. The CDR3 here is CAISEGEQFF. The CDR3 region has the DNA TGTGCCATCAGTGAGGGTGAGCAGTTCTTC.

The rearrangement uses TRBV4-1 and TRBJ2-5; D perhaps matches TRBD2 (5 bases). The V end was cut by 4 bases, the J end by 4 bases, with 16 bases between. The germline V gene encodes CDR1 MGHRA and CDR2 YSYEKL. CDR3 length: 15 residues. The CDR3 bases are TGCGCCAGCAGCCCTTACTCCAGAGGACTAGAGACCCAGTACTTC. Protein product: CASSPYSRGLETQYF.

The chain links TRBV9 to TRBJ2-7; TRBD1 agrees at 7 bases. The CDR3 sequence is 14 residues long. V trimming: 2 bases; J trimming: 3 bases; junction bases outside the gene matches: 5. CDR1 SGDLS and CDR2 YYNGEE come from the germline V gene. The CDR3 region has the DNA TGTGCCAGCAGCGTGTCTGGGACAGACTACGAGCAGTACTTC. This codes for CASSVSGTDYEQYF.

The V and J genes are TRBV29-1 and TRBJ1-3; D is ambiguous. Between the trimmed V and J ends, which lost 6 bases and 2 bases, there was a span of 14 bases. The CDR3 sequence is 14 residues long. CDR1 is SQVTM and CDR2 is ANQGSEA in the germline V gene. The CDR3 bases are TGCAGCGTAGACGGAGGGAGGACTGGAAACACCATATATTTT. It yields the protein CSVDGGRTGNTIYF.

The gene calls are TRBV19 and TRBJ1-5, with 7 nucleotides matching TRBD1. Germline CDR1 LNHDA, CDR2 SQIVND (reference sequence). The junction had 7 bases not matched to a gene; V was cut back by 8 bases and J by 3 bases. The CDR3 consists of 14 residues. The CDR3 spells CASQGDAPNQPQHF. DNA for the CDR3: TGTGCCAGTCAGGGGGACGCTCCCAATCAGCCCCAGCATTTT.

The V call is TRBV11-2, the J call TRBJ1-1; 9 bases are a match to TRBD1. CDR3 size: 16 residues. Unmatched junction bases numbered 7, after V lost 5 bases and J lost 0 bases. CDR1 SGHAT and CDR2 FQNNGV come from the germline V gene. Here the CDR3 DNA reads TGTGCCAGCAGCCGCACCGGGACAGGGCTGAACACTGAAGCTTTCTTT. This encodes CASSRTGTGLNTEAFF.

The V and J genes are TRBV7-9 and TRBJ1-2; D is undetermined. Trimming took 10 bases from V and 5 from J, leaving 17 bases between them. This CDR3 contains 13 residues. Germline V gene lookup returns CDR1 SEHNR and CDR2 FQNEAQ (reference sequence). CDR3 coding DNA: TGTGCCACCCGCCTGGAGGTGGGATATGGCTACACCTTC. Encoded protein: CATRLEVGYGYTF.

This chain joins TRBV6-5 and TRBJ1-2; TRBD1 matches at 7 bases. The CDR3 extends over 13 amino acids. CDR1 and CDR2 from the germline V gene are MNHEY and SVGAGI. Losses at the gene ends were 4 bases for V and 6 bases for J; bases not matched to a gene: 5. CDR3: CASSLGGGDGYTF. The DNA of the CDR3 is TGTGCCAGCAGTTTAGGGGGCGGTGATGGCTACACCTTC.